A single sample is the source of the 20 T cell receptor beta chains below, sequenced in a study of T cell responses to AZD1222 COVID-19 vaccine. Assay: immunoSEQ multiplex PCR; the TCRdb copy retains only in-frame clones and omits some. The sample yields about 150,000 clones, just over 90% seen once. Sequenced material: peripheral blood, taken on day 0 of AZD1222 vaccination. These receptors all come from an adult in good health.

The chain is built from TRBV7-2 and TRBJ1-2; the match to TRBD1 covers 7 bases. The CDR3 totals 13 residues. The V segment lost 1 base and the J segment 8 bases; nucleotides outside the gene matches: 4. From germline, CDR1 is SGHTA and CDR2 FQGNSA. The CDR3 DNA follows: TGTGCCAGCAGCTTAGGGACAGGTCGGGGCTACACCTTC. This translates into CASSLGTGRGYTF.

This chain connects TRBV7-8 to TRBJ1-2; TRBD1 agrees at 9 bases. Germline CDR1 SGHVS, CDR2 FQNEAQ. The CDR3 loop spans 15 amino acids. The junction had 3 bases not matched to a gene; V was cut back by 1 base and J by 3 bases. This CDR3 is CASSLGQGGDYGYTF. The CDR3 bases are TGTGCCAGCAGCTTAGGACAGGGGGGAGACTATGGCTACACCTTC.

The V gene is TRBV9, the J gene TRBJ2-2, with 16 nucleotides matching TRBD2. Per the germline V gene, CDR1 is SGDLS and CDR2 is YYNGEE. The CDR3 consists of 20 residues. The V gene end was trimmed by 3 bases and the J gene end by 4 bases; junction bases not matched to a gene: 12. The CDR3 loop reads CASSASLGLAGGLGTGELFF. In nucleotides, the CDR3 is TGTGCCAGCAGCGCCTCGTTGGGACTAGCGGGGGGGCTTGGCACCGGGGAGCTGTTTTTT. Filled out from reference TRBV9 and TRBJ2-2, the complete variable domain reads DSGVTQTPKHLITATGQRVTLRCSPRSGDLSVYWYQQSLDQGLQFLIQYYNGEERAKGNILERFSAQQFPDLHSELNLSSLELGDSALYFCASSASLGLAGGLGTGELFFGEGSRLTVL.

The V and J genes are TRBV9 and TRBJ1-6; 9 nucleotides match TRBD1. This CDR3 contains 16 residues. Looked up from germline, CDR1 is SGDLS and CDR2 is YYNGEE. The J segment lost 10 bases and the V segment lost 3 bases, leaving 11 bases of the junction unmatched. In DNA form, the CDR3 reads TGTGCCAGCAGCGCCGCCGCCGACAGGGGGAGATCACCCCTCCACTTT. As protein: CASSAAADRGRSPLHF.

The chain joins TRBV27 to TRBJ2-7; D unclear. CDR1 is MNHEY and CDR2 is SMNVEV in the germline V gene (reference sequence). With 3 bases removed from V and 4 bases from J, the gap between germline ends came to 16 bases. The CDR3 runs 15 residues. In DNA form, the CDR3 reads TGTGCCAGCAGTTTCATCACATATCCCCCATACGAGCAGTACTTC. The encoded protein is CASSFITYPPYEQYF.

The chain has TRBV18 and TRBJ1-4; no firm D call. Trimming took off 5 bases at V and 10 bases at J, with 14 bases between the two ends. From germline, CDR1 is KGHSH and CDR2 LQKENI. The CDR3 is made up of 13 amino acids. CDR3 protein: CASSSKAEGKLFF. The CDR3 coding sequence is TGTGCCAGCTCATCGAAGGCAGAGGGAAAACTGTTTTTT.

This clone has just a few counts. The genes are TRBV5-6 and TRBJ2-7; 9 bases map to TRBD1. The germline V gene encodes CDR1 SGHDT and CDR2 YYEEEE. The CDR3 is 15 amino acids. The trim removed 0 bases at V and 5 bases at J, leaving 6 bases unmatched. The DNA of the CDR3 is TGTGCCAGCAGCTTGGGCGGGACAGGGTCGCACGAGCAGTACTTC. Its translation is CASSLGGTGSHEQYF.

V gene TRBV5-8 combines with J gene TRBJ2-3; TRBD1 aligns across 9 bases. Losses at the gene ends were 3 bases for V and 3 bases for J; bases not matched to a gene: 5. The CDR3 has 15 residues. CDR1 SGHTS and CDR2 YDEGEE come from the germline V gene. This CDR3 reads CASSWGQGQTDTQYF. CDR3 nucleotides: TGTGCCAGCAGCTGGGGACAGGGTCAGACAGATACGCAGTATTTT.

About this clone itself: The sample contains more than one DNA sequence encoding this CDR3. This chain joins TRBV7-9 and TRBJ1-2, with a weak D call TRBD1 (6 bases). The CDR3 is 13 residues long. Germline-derived CDR1 and CDR2 are SEHNR and FQNEAQ (reference sequence). V gave up 5 bases and J gave up 2 bases, with 9 bases separating them. In nucleotides, the CDR3 is TGTGCCAGCAGCCCAACAGGGAACTATGGCTACACCTTC. Translating gives CASSPTGNYGYTF.

This clone was counted once. This chain uses TRBV6-5 with TRBJ1-3; unclear D gene. Germline V gene data show CDR1 as MNHEY and CDR2 as SVGAGI. With 0 bases removed from V and 2 bases from J, the gap between germline ends came to 11 bases. The CDR3 extends over 16 amino acids. The chain's CDR3 is CASSYSSGGPGNTIYF. For the CDR3, the DNA is TGTGCCAGCAGTTACTCGTCCGGAGGGCCTGGAAACACCATATATTTT.

The rearrangement links TRBV18 to TRBJ1-1; possible D gene TRBD1, 5 bases. The length of the CDR3 is 15 residues. Trimming removed 2 bases from V and 4 bases from J, with 14 bases in between. Germline V gene data show CDR1 as KGHSH and CDR2 as LQKENI. This chain's CDR3 is CASSPRGSGSTEAFF. The CDR3, as DNA: TGTGCCAGCTCACCAAGGGGATCAGGGTCCACTGAAGCTTTCTTT.

This clone was seen a single time. The CDR3 sequence: CASSLGPQGYGYTF. The CDR3 DNA follows: TGTGCCAGCAGCTTAGGTCCCCAGGGGTATGGCTACACCTTC. J is TRBJ1-2 and V is TRBV11-2; D is perhaps TRBD1 (6 bases). The germline V gene encodes CDR1 SGHAT and CDR2 FQNNGV. V lost 1 base to trimming and J lost 5 bases, with 11 bases between them. CDR3 length equals 14 residues.

The chain has TRBV9 and TRBJ2-7, with 9 bases fitting TRBD1. The CDR3 totals 15 residues. J was trimmed by 1 base and V by 0 bases; bases with no gene match: 2. Germline V lookup: CDR1 SGDLS, CDR2 YYNGEE. CDR3 residues: CASSVGQGVSYEQYF. CDR3 nucleotide sequence: TGTGCCAGCAGCGTAGGACAGGGGGTATCCTACGAGCAGTACTTC.

This chain joins TRBV27 and TRBJ2-3; TRBD2 matches at 9 bases. The CDR3 is made up of 20 amino acids. Per the germline V gene, CDR1 is MNHEY and CDR2 is SMNVEV (reference sequence). Trimming cost V 0 bases and J 5 bases; bases outside gene matches: 18. The CDR3 DNA follows: TGTGCCAGCAGTTTATCCGGTCATTGGGGCGGGGGGGCCTCTGGAGATACGCAGTATTTT. This gives the protein CASSLSGHWGGGASGDTQYF.

This clone occurred a few times. This chain uses TRBV5-3 with TRBJ2-7; TRBD2 matches at 12 bases. TRBV5-3 is treated as an ORF (open reading frame) with a function not yet certain. The CDR3 covers 15 residues. After removal of 10 bases from V and 7 bases from J, the junction contained 15 bases not matched to a gene. For the CDR3, the DNA is TGTGCCGCGTACACTGGACTAGCGGGGTTCGGGGAGCAGTACTTC. This codes for CAAYTGLAGFGEQYF.

In this sample, this clone turned up once. V usage is TRBV7-2 and J usage is TRBJ2-5; 9 positions agree with TRBD2. CDR3 length: 14 residues. Germline V lookup: CDR1 SGHTA, CDR2 FQGNSA. Losses at the gene ends were 6 bases for V and 3 bases for J; bases not matched to a gene: 5. Written as DNA, the CDR3 is TGTGCCAGCAGTGGCGGGGGGGCTGAAGAGACCCAGTACTTC. This codes for CASSGGGAEETQYF.

V gene TRBV2 combines with J gene TRBJ1-2; 8 bases are shared with TRBD1. After removal of 3 bases from V and 8 bases from J, the junction contained 2 bases not matched to a gene. The CDR3 is made up of 12 amino acids. Germline loops: CDR1 SNHLY, CDR2 FYNNEI. CDR3 amino acids: CASSDRGLGYTF. The CDR3 nucleotides are TGTGCCAGCAGTGACAGGGGGCTAGGCTACACCTTC.

V usage is TRBV5-1 and J usage is TRBJ1-1; D might be TRBD1 (5 bases). V dropped 9 bases and J dropped 7 bases, with 13 bases sitting between them. This CDR3 spans 11 amino acids. The V gene's germline CDR1 is SGHRS and CDR2 YFSETQ. This CDR3 is CANWGGGEAFF. Here the CDR3 DNA reads TGCGCCAACTGGGGGGGTGGTGAAGCTTTCTTT.

The chain joins TRBV6-5 to TRBJ2-3; 9 nucleotides align to TRBD1. Looked up from germline, CDR1 is MNHEY and CDR2 is SVGAGI. V shed 5 bases, J shed 3 bases, and the junction held 3 bases outside the gene matches. The CDR3 is made up of 14 amino acids. CDR3 DNA sequence: TGTGCCAGCAGTCGGGACAGGGCAACAGATACGCAGTATTTT. This gives the protein CASSRDRATDTQYF.

The rearrangement joins TRBV7-9 to TRBJ2-6; the D gene is possibly TRBD2 (6 bases). Between the trimmed V and J ends, which lost 5 bases and 4 bases, there was a span of 12 bases. The CDR3 is 15 amino acids. Germline assignment: CDR1 SEHNR and CDR2 FQNEAQ (reference sequence). The CDR3 spells CASSLGGSGANVLTF. Written as DNA, the CDR3 is TGTGCCAGCAGCCTGGGGGGTTCAGGGGCCAACGTCCTGACTTTC. Complete variable domain (other parts from reference TRBV7-9 and TRBJ2-6): DTGVSQNPRHKITKRGQNVTFRCDPISEHNRLYWYRQTLGQGPEFLTYFQNEAQLEKSRLLSDRFSAERPKGSFSTLEIQRTEQGDSAMYLCASSLGGSGANVLTFGAGSRLTVL.